Here is one T cell receptor (beta chain) with its context. No antigen is known for it. This specimen comes from a study of CD8+ T cells in alopecia areata. Overall study results and limits: Administration of tofacitinib significantly diminished scalp clonality and expanded CD8+ clones within the top 100.

Following extraction, RNA underwent reverse transcription to cDNA, which served as the sequencing template. The repertoire was sequenced with immunoSEQ multiplex PCR; TCRdb's copy has only in-frame clones and lacks some. The top ten hold roughly an eighth of the sample, which has roughly 120,000 clones, about 60% seen once. Sample treatment: oral pan-JAK inhibitor, 5-10 mg twice daily. Specimen: CD8+ T cells sorted from blood, collected at week 24, from a patient treated with tofacitinib. This clonotype originated in a human donor with alopecia areata.

The DNA for the CDR3 is TGTGCCAGCAGTTTCGCCGGATCGAATTCACCCCTCCACTTT. Amino acid sequence: CASSFAGSNSPLHF. The chain joins TRBV27 to TRBJ1-6; no reliable D call. Germline V gene lookup returns CDR1 MNHEY and CDR2 SMNVEV (reference sequence). With 3 bases removed from V and 7 bases from J, the gap between germline ends came to 10 bases. The CDR3 loop spans 14 amino acids.